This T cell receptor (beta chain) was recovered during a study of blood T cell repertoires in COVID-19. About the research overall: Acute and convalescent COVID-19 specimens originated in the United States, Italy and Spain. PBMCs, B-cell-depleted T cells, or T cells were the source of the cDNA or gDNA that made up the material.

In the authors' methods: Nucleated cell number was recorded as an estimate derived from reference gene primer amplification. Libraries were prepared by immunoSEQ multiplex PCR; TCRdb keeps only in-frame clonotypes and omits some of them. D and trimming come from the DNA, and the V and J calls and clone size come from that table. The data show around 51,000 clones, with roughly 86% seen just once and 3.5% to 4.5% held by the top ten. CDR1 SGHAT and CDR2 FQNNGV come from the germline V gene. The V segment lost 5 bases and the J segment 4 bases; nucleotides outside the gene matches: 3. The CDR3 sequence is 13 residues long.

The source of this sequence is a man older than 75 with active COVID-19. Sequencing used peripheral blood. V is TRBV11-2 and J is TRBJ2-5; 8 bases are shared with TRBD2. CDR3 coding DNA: TGTGCCAGCAGCCGTACTAGCGGAGAGACCCAGTACTTC. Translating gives CASSRTSGETQYF.